This T cell receptor beta chain comes out of a study of monozygotic twins with inflammatory bowel disease. Overall study findings and caveats: Researchers were unable to tell different T cell subtypes apart. Other individuals had fewer clonotypes in common with IBD patients than with healthy twins, especially with disease activity. Healthy co-twins had higher TCRbeta inverse Simpson diversity than their IBD twins.

One entry per CDR3 protein, without DNA, is what TCRdb gives after re-calling the 5' RACE reads. Its table records 300,000 to 350,000 distinct CDR3 sequences. This CDR3 contains 12 residues. Germline assignment: CDR1 ENHRY and CDR2 SYGVKD. Notes on this clonotype: What it binds is unknown.

Unsorted whole blood yielded the total RNA, with T cells left unselected. The chain couples TRBV10-3 to TRBJ1-2. The TCR sequence derives from a human donor with ulcerative colitis or Crohn's disease, or a healthy co-twin of an affected twin (not recorded which). What was sequenced was blood. CDR3: CAISEVADGYTF.